This T cell receptor beta chain appears in the sequencing data of a study of T cell repertoires in cytomegalovirus infection. Study background: Indications came from public TCR beta signatures; they pointed to CMV infection and to a matching HLA type.

Each CDR3 protein gets one entry after TCRdb re-called the reads with MiXCR. The sample lists about 530,000 distinct CDR3 sequences, 26% occurring once. On this clonotype itself: The antigen remains unidentified.

Overall study results and limits: Cumulative public TCR beta family frequency identified CMV carriers with the relevant HLA. There were HLA-C-restricted CMV-specific TCR beta clonotypes dominating the ex vivo response.

The ends lost 10 bases at V and 5 bases at J; junction bases unmatched: 11. The CDR3 contains 15 residues. CDR1 and CDR2 from the germline V gene are LNHDA and SQIVND (reference sequence). The TCR comes from a human donor in good health (CMV status not recorded). Some clones in this sample may be carry-over from other donors' samples. The material sequenced was PBMCs. The chain has TRBV19 and TRBJ2-5, with 12 nucleotides matching TRBD2. CDR3 amino acids: CANPGRLAGEETQYF. CDR3 coding DNA: TGTGCCAACCCGGGTAGACTAGCGGGAGAGGAGACCCAGTACTTC.